What follows are 11 T cell receptor beta chains derived from one specimen sequenced in a study of shared clonotypes between healthy human individuals. Libraries were prepared by immunoSEQ multiplex PCR; TCRdb keeps only in-frame clonotypes and omits some of them. The sample holds 450,000 to 500,000 clones, almost 80% seen once. The specimen sequenced was PBMCs. The receptors here all came from a woman aged 40 to 50 in good health. Some clones in this sample may be carry-over from other donors' samples.

The genes are TRBV7-9 and TRBJ1-2; 7 nucleotides line up with TRBD1. Trimming took 3 bases from V and 8 from J; bases not matched to a gene: 6. The CDR3 spans 13 residues. Germline-derived CDR1 and CDR2 are SEHNR and FQNEAQ (reference sequence). CDR3 residues: CASSLDQGVGYTF. CDR3 nucleotide sequence: TGTGCCAGCAGCTTGGACCAGGGGGTCGGCTACACCTTC. Filled out from reference TRBV7-9 and TRBJ1-2, the complete variable domain reads DTGVSQNPRHKITKRGQNVTFRCDPISEHNRLYWYRQTLGQGPEFLTYFQNEAQLEKSRLLSDRFSAERPKGSFSTLEIQRTEQGDSAMYLCASSLDQGVGYTFGSGTRLTVV.

This clone was recorded only once. This sequence joins TRBV7-9 and TRBJ1-2; D might be TRBD1 (6 bases). The length of the CDR3 is 14 residues. Germline lookup yields CDR1 SEHNR and CDR2 FQNEAQ (reference sequence). V lost 5 bases and J 2 bases, leaving 12 bases between the germline ends. The DNA for the CDR3 is TGTGCCAGCAGCCTCCCCGGACAGAACTATGGCTACACCTTC. Its protein product is CASSLPGQNYGYTF.

A word on this clone: This may stem from a read error, because a much larger clone lies one nucleotide away. This chain joins TRBV20-1 and TRBJ1-2; D uncertain. V lost 3 bases and J 7 bases, leaving 9 bases between the germline ends. The CDR3 totals 11 residues. Looked up from germline, CDR1 is DFQATT and CDR2 is SNEGSKA (reference sequence). The CDR3 sequence is CSASLHIGYTF. Here the CDR3 DNA reads TGCAGTGCTAGCTTACATATTGGCTACACCTTC.

This CDR3 reads CSVEGQFTEAFF. In DNA form, the CDR3 reads TGCAGCGTTGAGGGACAGTTCACTGAAGCTTTCTTT. This sequence joins TRBV29-1 and TRBJ1-1, with 7 bases matching TRBD1. Germline V gene data show CDR1 as SQVTM and CDR2 as ANQGSEA. The length of the CDR3 is 12 residues. V was pared by 3 bases and J by 4 bases, with 2 bases of the junction left unmatched.

The chain joins TRBV5-6 to TRBJ1-4; no clear D gene. V was clipped by 3 bases and J by 4 bases, with 16 bases between them. The CDR3 runs 16 residues. Germline CDR1 reads SGHDT; CDR2 reads YYEEEE. The chain's CDR3 is CASSSGSGSFNEKLFF. Written as DNA, the CDR3 is TGTGCCAGCAGCTCCGGCAGTGGATCCTTTAATGAAAAACTGTTTTTT.

CDR3 sequence: CASSHGTSGNNEQFF. The CDR3 coding sequence is TGTGCCAGCAGCCACGGGACTAGCGGAAACAATGAGCAGTTCTTC. The chain joins TRBV9 to TRBJ2-1, with TRBD2 matching over 11 bases. The germline V gene encodes CDR1 SGDLS and CDR2 YYNGEE. This CDR3 contains 15 residues. V was pared by 4 bases and J by 5 bases, with 5 bases of the junction left unmatched.

V and J are TRBV5-4 and TRBJ2-1, with 8 bases that match TRBD2. This CDR3 has 16 residues. Germline assignment: CDR1 SGHNT and CDR2 YYREEE (reference sequence). V was pared by 0 bases and J by 7 bases, with 9 bases of the junction left unmatched. In DNA, the CDR3 is TGTGCCAGCAGCTTGGCAGGGGCGGGAGGTCTGAATGAGCAGTTCTTC. The encoded protein is CASSLAGAGGLNEQFF. The whole variable domain, filled in from reference TRBV5-4 and TRBJ2-1, reads ETGVTQSPTHLIKTRGQQVTLRCSSQSGHNTVSWYQQALGQGPQFIFQYYREEENGRGNFPPRFSGLQFPNYSSELNVNALELDDSALYLCASSLAGAGGLNEQFFGPGTRLTVL.

Of note for this clone: This may be a read error, as it is one base from a much larger clone. Within the sample, other DNA sequences also encode this same CDR3. This sequence joins TRBV11-3 and TRBJ2-5; TRBD2 agrees at 7 bases. Germline CDR1 and CDR2: SGHNT and YENEEA. The CDR3 covers 12 residues. V lost 9 bases to trimming and J lost 3 bases; unmatched junction nucleotides: 4. DNA of the CDR3: TGTGCCAGTAGTGCGGGAGAAGAGACCCAGTACTTC. Encoded protein: CASSAGEETQYF. Supplemented by reference TRBV11-3 and TRBJ2-5, the full variable domain reads EAGVVQSPRYKIIEKKQPVAFWCNPISGHNTLYWYLQNLGQGPELLIRYENEEAVDDSQLPKDRFSAERLKGVDSTLKIQPAELGDSAVYLCASSAGEETQYFGPGTRLLVL.

V is TRBV9 and J is TRBJ1-1; D not resolved. This CDR3 is built from 13 residues. CDR1 SGDLS and CDR2 YYNGEE come from the germline V gene. V lost 0 bases and J 5 bases, leaving 8 bases between the germline ends. CDR3 sequence (DNA): TGTGCCAGCAGCGTAGCCAGTGGAACTGAAGCTTTCTTT. It specifies CASSVASGTEAFF.

About this clone: This may be a read error, as it is one base from a much larger clone. V and J are TRBV7-9 and TRBJ2-3; the D gene is possibly TRBD2 (6 bases). The CDR3 extends over 13 amino acids. V was trimmed by 8 bases and J by 0 bases, leaving 9 bases between them. The germline CDR1 and CDR2 sequences are SEHNR and FQNEAQ (reference sequence). The DNA of the CDR3 is TGTGCCAGCGGCGGGGCTAGCACAGATACGCAGTATTTT. Protein: CASGGASTDTQYF.

The chain couples TRBV28 to TRBJ1-4; D gene ambiguous. Germline V gene lookup returns CDR1 MDHEN and CDR2 SYDVKM. CDR3 length: 15 residues. V dropped 4 bases and J dropped 13 bases, with 22 bases sitting between them. CDR3 loop: CASSYLPGPQIILFF. The CDR3 coding sequence is TGTGCCAGCAGTTACCTACCCGGGCCCCAAATTATACTGTTTTTT.